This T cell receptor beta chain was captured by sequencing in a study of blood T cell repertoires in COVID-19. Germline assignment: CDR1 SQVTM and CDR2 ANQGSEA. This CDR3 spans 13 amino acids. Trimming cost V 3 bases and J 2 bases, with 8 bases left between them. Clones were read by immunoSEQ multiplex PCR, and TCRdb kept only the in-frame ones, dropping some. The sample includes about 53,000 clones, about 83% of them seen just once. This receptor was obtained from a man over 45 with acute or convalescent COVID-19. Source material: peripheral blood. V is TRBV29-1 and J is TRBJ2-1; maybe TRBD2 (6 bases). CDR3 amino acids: CSVDTGAYNEQFF. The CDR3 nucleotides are TGCAGCGTTGACACGGGGGCCTACAATGAGCAGTTCTTC.